The sequence of this TCR beta chain was determined in a study of cytomegalovirus exposure and HLA in healthy donors. Study observations and caveats: Per published reports, the classifier diagnosed cytomegalovirus status with high specificity and sensitivity. There were about 160 TCR beta chains listed as cytomegalovirus-associated.

The V segment lost 5 bases and the J segment 8 bases; nucleotides outside the gene matches: 4. Germline CDR1 MRHNA, CDR2 SNTAGT. The CDR3 contains 14 residues. Assay used: immunoSEQ multiplex PCR; TCRdb lists only in-frame clones, some missing. The sample lists tens of thousands of clones; 93% were seen once. A word on this clone: The antigen is not known.

The sequenced sample was PBMCs. The chain employs TRBV6-4 and TRBJ1-6; 9 positions agree with TRBD1. The TCR was taken from a woman under 30 in good health and CMV-seronegative. The CDR3, as DNA: TGTGCCAGCAGTCAGGACAGGGGCGATTCACCCCTCCACTTT. Translated, it gives CASSQDRGDSPLHF.